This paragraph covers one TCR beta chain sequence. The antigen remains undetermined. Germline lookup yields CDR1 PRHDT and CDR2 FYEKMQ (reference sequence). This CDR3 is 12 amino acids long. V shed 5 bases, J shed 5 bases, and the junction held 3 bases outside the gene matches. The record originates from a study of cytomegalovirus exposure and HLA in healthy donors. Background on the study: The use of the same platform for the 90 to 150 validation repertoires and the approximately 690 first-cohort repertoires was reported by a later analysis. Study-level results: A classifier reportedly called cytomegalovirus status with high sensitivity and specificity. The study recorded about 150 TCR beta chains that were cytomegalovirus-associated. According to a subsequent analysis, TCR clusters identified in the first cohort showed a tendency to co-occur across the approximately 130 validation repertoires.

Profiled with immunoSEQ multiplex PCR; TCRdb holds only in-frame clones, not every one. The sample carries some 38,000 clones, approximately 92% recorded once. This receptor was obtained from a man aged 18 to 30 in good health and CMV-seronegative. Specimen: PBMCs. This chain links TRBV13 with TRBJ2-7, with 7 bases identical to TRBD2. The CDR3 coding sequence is TGTGCCAGCAGCCGGGGGAGGGACGAGCAGTACTTC. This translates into CASSRGRDEQYF.